This is a list of T cell receptor beta chains from one sample in a study of immune evolution from preneoplasia to lung adenocarcinoma. Method: immunoSEQ multiplex PCR; TCRdb's copy keeps in-frame clones and lacks some. The sample holds around 10,000 clones, roughly three quarters seen once. Sequencing was done on a sample of FFPE normal lung tissue adjacent to the tumor. These receptors came from a person aged 55 to 69 with lung adenocarcinoma. Some clones in this sample may be carry-over from other donors' samples. Both conserved end residues are part of each CDR3. D genes are given only for firm matches. A clone size is listed for some rows: how often the clone was seen (once, few, many), or a class if it is expanded.

abundance | j_gene | d_gene | v_gene | CDR3aa | CDR3nt
- | TRBJ1-1 | - | TRBV1 | CTSSQDPGAKNTEAFF | TGCACCAGCAGCCAAGATCCCGGGGCAAAGAACACTGAAGCTTTCTTT
- | TRBJ2-5 | - | TRBV29-1 | CSVGAGRGETQYF | TGCAGCGTGGGGGCGGGCCGAGGGGAGACCCAGTACTTC
- | TRBJ1-2 | - | TRBV4-2 | CASSQDSLSNYGYTF | TGTGCCAGCAGCCAAGATAGCTTATCTAACTATGGCTACACCTTC
once | TRBJ2-5 | - | TRBV7-9 | CASSFLGYQETQYF | TGTGCCAGCAGCTTTTTAGGGTACCAAGAGACCCAGTACTTC
- | TRBJ1-1 | TRBD1 | TRBV5-6 | CASSGQGSLNTEAFF | TGTGCCAGCAGCGGACAGGGTTCGTTGAACACTGAAGCTTTCTTT
- | TRBJ1-2 | TRBD1 | TRBV5-4 | CASSSQGAYYGYTF | TGTGCCAGCAGCTCACAGGGGGCATACTATGGCTACACCTTC
- | TRBJ1-2 | - | TRBV10-3 | CAISETPTGTSGYTF | TGTGCCATCAGTGAGACCCCGACAGGTACTAGTGGCTACACCTTC
- | TRBJ2-5 | - | TRBV2 | CASRQTGETQYF | TGTGCCAGCAGGCAGACTGGGGAGACCCAGTACTTC
few | TRBJ1-3 | - | TRBV9 | CASSVALGGVGGNTIYF | TGTGCCAGCAGCGTAGCTTTGGGGGGAGTCGGTGGAAACACCATATATTTT
- | TRBJ2-1 | TRBD2 | TRBV10-2 | CASSGTSGYTMRQFF | TGCGCCAGCAGTGGGACTAGCGGATATACAATGAGGCAGTTCTTC
medium-sized | TRBJ1-1 | - | TRBV4-1 | CASSQDQGHTEAFF | TGCGCCAGCAGCCAAGATCAAGGACACACTGAAGCTTTCTTT
- | TRBJ2-7 | TRBD2 | TRBV11-2 | CASRDSGRSSYEQYF | TGTGCCAGCAGAGATAGCGGGAGGAGCTCCTACGAGCAGTACTTC
- | TRBJ1-1 | - | TRBV7-2 | CASSSYRENTEAFF | TGTGCCAGCAGCTCGTACAGGGAGAACACTGAAGCTTTCTTT
- | TRBJ2-7 | - | TRBV2 | CASRATRINYEQYF | TGTGCCAGCAGGGCTACTAGAATCAACTACGAGCAGTACTTC
- | TRBJ2-7 | - | TRBV30 | CAWVTPGDFKQYF | TGTGCCTGGGTGACCCCCGGGGACTTCAAGCAGTACTTC
- | TRBJ2-6 | - | TRBV14 | CASSQTRGGGANVLTF | TGTGCCAGCAGCCAAACGAGGGGAGGTGGGGCCAACGTCCTGACTTTC
- | TRBJ2-2 | TRBD1 | TRBV7-2 | CASSWDRGTGELFF | TGTGCCAGCAGCTGGGACAGGGGAACCGGGGAGCTGTTTTTT
once | TRBJ1-4 | - | TRBV5-1 | CASSWNGAMNEKLFF | TGCGCCAGCAGCTGGAACGGCGCAATGAATGAAAAACTGTTTTTT
- | TRBJ2-7 | TRBD1 | TRBV19 | CASSMGQGSYEQYF | TGTGCCAGTAGTATGGGACAGGGTTCCTACGAGCAGTACTTC
few | TRBJ1-1 | - | TRBV30 | CAWSAPGGLNTEAFF | TGTGCCTGGAGTGCCCCGGGGGGGTTGAACACTGAAGCTTTCTTT
- | TRBJ1-1 | TRBD1 | TRBV6-5 | CASSPPGGWAFF | TGTGCCAGCAGCCCCCCAGGGGGCTGGGCTTTCTTT
- | TRBJ2-5 | - | TRBV5-1 | CASSLGANSQETQYF | TGCGCCAGCAGCTTAGGGGCCAATAGCCAGGAGACCCAGTACTTC
- | TRBJ1-3 | TRBD1 | TRBV29-1 | CSVAFSQGTGNTIYF | TGCAGCGTTGCATTCTCACAGGGGACTGGAAACACCATATATTTT
few | TRBJ1-1 | - | TRBV7-3 | CASSLSGHSNTEAFF | TGTGCCAGCAGTTTATCGGGACACTCGAACACTGAAGCTTTCTTT
- | TRBJ2-1 | TRBD2 | TRBV29-1 | CSVGGRGYNEQFF | TGCAGCGTTGGCGGGAGAGGGTACAATGAGCAGTTCTTC
few | TRBJ1-5 | - | TRBV7-8 | CASSLVVGSDQPQHF | TGTGCCAGCAGCTTAGTTGTGGGGTCTGATCAGCCCCAGCATTTT
- | TRBJ1-2 | - | TRBV5-4 | CASSAGMVGSTF | TGTGCCAGCAGCGCTGGGATGGTTGGAAGCACCTTC
- | TRBJ2-1 | TRBD2 | TRBV4-2 | CASSPHLAGGNNEQFF | TGTGCCAGCAGCCCGCACCTAGCGGGAGGGAACAATGAGCAGTTCTTC
- | TRBJ2-6 | TRBD1 | TRBV11-1 | CASSRQRQGAGANVLTF | TGTGCCAGCAGCCGACAACGACAGGGGGCTGGGGCCAACGTCCTGACTTTC
once | TRBJ2-2 | TRBD2 | TRBV5-1 | CASSRGTSTDTGELFF | TGCGCCAGCAGCCGGGGGACTAGCACTGACACCGGGGAGCTGTTTTTT
- | TRBJ2-5 | TRBD2 | TRBV5-4 | CASQRGRETQYF | TGTGCCAGCCAGCGGGGGAGGGAGACCCAGTACTTC
- | TRBJ2-6 | - | TRBV15 | CATSTDRRAGANVLTF | TGTGCCACCAGCACCGACCGCAGGGCTGGGGCCAACGTCCTGACTTTC
large | TRBJ2-3 | - | TRBV15 | CATSREWGGTDTQYF | TGTGCCACCAGCAGAGAGTGGGGGGGCACAGATACGCAGTATTTT
once | TRBJ2-6 | - | TRBV28 | CASSPRGSGANVLTF | TGTGCCAGCAGTCCTAGAGGATCTGGGGCCAACGTCCTGACTTTC
- | TRBJ2-1 | TRBD2 | TRBV7-9 | CASSLAPLVSGSSYNEQFF | TGTGCCAGCAGCTTAGCTCCGTTGGTGAGCGGGAGCTCCTACAATGAGCAGTTCTTC
- | TRBJ1-2 | TRBD1 | TRBV11-3 | CASSPRDSYGYTF | TGTGCCAGCAGCCCGAGGGACAGCTATGGCTACACCTTC
- | TRBJ2-1 | TRBD2 | TRBV5-4 | CASSLELAGGDEQFF | TGTGCCAGCAGCTTGGAATTAGCGGGAGGGGATGAGCAGTTCTTC
- | TRBJ2-7 | - | TRBV11-3 | CASSQQSSYEQYF | TGTGCCAGCAGCCAACAGAGCTCCTACGAGCAGTACTTC
- | TRBJ1-1 | - | TRBV5-5 | CASSLDISSEGFF | TGTGCCAGCAGCCTGGACATATCCTCTGAAGGTTTCTTT
few | TRBJ1-4 | - | TRBV5-4 | CASSVGQDNEKLFF | TGTGCCAGCAGCGTAGGGCAGGATAATGAAAAACTGTTTTTT
- | TRBJ1-5 | - | TRBV2 | CASSRDINQPQHF | TGTGCCAGCAGTAGGGACATAAATCAGCCCCAGCATTTT
- | TRBJ2-1 | TRBD1 | TRBV7-9 | CASSRGQGEDTFF | TGTGCCAGCAGCCGTGGACAGGGGGAAGATACGTTCTTC
once | TRBJ2-1 | TRBD2 | TRBV28 | CASSYGRGVYNEQFF | TGTGCCAGCAGTTACGGGCGGGGGGTTTACAATGAGCAGTTCTTC
- | TRBJ1-3 | - | TRBV7-6 | CASSLVPGSGNTIYF | TGTGCCAGCAGCTTAGTCCCCGGTTCTGGAAACACCATATATTTT
- | TRBJ2-7 | - | TRBV7-2 | CASSFGDEQYF | TGTGCCAGCAGCTTTGGGGACGAGCAGTACTTC
- | TRBJ2-3 | TRBD2 | TRBV2 | CASSSGLAGGPGRRDTQYF | TGTGCCAGCAGCTCCGGACTAGCGGGAGGGCCGGGTAGAAGGGATACGCAGTATTTT
- | TRBJ2-3 | TRBD2 | TRBV11-2 | CASSPRLAPTDTQYF | TGTGCCAGCAGCCCGCGACTAGCCCCCACAGATACGCAGTATTTT
- | TRBJ1-2 | - | TRBV28 | CASSFGGDGYTF | TGTGCCAGCAGTTTTGGCGGAGATGGCTACACCTTC
- | TRBJ1-2 | - | TRBV10-3 | CAITLAEGSGYTF | TGTGCCATCACCCTCGCTGAGGGAAGTGGCTACACCTTC
- | TRBJ2-3 | - | TRBV7-3 | CASSLASGDTQYF | TGTGCCAGCAGCTTGGCTTCCGGAGATACGCAGTATTTT
- | TRBJ1-1 | - | TRBV6-5 | CASSYFFGGENTEAFF | TGTGCCAGCAGTTATTTCTTCGGGGGGGAGAACACTGAAGCTTTCTTT
- | TRBJ2-7 | TRBD2 | TRBV9 | CASSERLAGEQYF | TGTGCCAGCAGCGAAAGACTAGCGGGCGAGCAGTACTTC
- | TRBJ2-3 | - | TRBV30 | CAWSVWGNTDTQYF | TGTGCCTGGAGCGTATGGGGCAACACAGATACGCAGTATTTT
- | TRBJ2-7 | TRBD2 | TRBV5-4 | CASSLQSGRSYEQYF | TGTGCCAGCAGCTTGCAGAGCGGGAGGTCCTACGAGCAGTACTTC
once | TRBJ1-3 | - | TRBV28 | CASKGGPGNTIYF | TGTGCCAGCAAGGGGGGCCCTGGAAACACCATATATTTT